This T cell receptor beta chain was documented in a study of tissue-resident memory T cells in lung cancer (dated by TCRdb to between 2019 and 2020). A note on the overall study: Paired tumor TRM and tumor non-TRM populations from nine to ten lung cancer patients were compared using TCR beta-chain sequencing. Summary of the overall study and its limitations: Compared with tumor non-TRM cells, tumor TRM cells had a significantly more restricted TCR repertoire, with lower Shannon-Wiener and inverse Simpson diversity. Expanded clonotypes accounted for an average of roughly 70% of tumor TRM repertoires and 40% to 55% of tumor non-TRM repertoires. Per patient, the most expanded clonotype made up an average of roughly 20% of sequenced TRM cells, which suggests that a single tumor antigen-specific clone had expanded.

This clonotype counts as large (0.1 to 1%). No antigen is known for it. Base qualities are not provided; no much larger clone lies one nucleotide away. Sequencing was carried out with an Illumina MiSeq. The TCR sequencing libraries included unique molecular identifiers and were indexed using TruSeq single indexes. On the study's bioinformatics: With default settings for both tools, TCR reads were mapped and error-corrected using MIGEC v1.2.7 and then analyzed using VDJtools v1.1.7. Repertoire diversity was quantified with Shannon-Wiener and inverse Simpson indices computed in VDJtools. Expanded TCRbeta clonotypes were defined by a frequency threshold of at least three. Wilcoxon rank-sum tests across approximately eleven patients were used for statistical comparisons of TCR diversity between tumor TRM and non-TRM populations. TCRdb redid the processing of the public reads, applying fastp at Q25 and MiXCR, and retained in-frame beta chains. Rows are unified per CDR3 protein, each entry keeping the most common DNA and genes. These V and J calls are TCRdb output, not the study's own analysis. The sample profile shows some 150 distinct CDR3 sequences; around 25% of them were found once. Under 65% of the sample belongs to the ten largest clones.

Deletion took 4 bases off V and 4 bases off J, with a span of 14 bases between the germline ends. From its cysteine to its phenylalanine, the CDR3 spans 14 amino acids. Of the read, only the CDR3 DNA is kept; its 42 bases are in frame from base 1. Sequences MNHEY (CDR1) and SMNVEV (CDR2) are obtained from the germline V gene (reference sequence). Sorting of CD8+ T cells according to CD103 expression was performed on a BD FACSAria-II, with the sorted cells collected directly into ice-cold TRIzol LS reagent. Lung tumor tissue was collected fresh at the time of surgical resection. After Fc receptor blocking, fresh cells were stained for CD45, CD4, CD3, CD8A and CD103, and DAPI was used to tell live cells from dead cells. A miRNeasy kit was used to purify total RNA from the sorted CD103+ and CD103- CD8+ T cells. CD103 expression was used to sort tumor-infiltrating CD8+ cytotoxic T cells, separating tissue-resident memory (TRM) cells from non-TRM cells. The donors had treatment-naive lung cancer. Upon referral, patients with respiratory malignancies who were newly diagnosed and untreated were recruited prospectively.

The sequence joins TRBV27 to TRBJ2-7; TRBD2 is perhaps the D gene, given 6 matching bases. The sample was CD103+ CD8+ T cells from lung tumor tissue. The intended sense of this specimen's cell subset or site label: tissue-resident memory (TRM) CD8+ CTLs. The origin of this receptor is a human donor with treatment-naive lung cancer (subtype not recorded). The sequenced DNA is TGTGCCAGCAGTTCTGGAGGGGACGGATACGAGCAGTACTTC. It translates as CASSSGGDGYEQYF.